The clone carrying this T cell receptor beta chain was counted many times. Its antigen is not known. Broader study findings: Tumor memory CD4+ T cell TCR gene usage was found to cluster with blood and lymph node memory CD4+ cells and with lymph node naive CD4+ cells. The larger cohort examined one V-J beta rearrangement, not whole repertoires.

The CDR3 spans 13 residues. Germline CDR1 MNHEY, CDR2 SVGEGT. V trimming: 2 bases; J trimming: 9 bases; junction bases outside the gene matches: 5. Constant-region reverse primers amplified full-length variable regions, followed by semi-nested Nested Universal Primer A PCR. TCRdb itself ran the 5' RACE reads through MiXCR, one entry per CDR3 protein. Counted here are 62,000 or so distinct CDR3 sequences, roughly 23% occurring once; the ten biggest clones make up 2.5% to 3%. The memory fraction was CD4+CD45RO+CD25- cells. The chain employs TRBV6-2 or TRBV6-3 and TRBJ1-1; 8 nucleotides agree with TRBD1. This sequence originates from a female donor with breast cancer. Material for sequencing was memory CD4+ T cells sorted from a lymph node. Sample subset: memory CD4+ T cells, CD4+CD45RO+CD25-. In nucleotides, the CDR3 is TGTGCCAGCAGTTACCTAACAGGGGGGAAAGCTTTCTTT. As protein: CASSYLTGGKAFF.